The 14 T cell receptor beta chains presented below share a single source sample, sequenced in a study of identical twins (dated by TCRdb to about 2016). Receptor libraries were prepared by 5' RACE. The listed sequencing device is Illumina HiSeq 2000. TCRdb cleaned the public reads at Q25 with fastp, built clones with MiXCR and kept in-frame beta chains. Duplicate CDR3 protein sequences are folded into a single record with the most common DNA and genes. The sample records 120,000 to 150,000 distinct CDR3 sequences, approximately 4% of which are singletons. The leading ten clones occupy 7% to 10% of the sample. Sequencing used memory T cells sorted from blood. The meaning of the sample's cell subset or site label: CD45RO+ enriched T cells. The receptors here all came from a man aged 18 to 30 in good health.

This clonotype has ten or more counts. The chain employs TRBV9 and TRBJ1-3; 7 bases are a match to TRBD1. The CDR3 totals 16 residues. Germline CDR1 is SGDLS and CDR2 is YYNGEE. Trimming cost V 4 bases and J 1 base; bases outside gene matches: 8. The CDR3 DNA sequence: TGTGCCAGCAGCACCCAAGACAGGGCATCTGGAAACACCATATATTTT. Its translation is CASSTQDRASGNTIYF.

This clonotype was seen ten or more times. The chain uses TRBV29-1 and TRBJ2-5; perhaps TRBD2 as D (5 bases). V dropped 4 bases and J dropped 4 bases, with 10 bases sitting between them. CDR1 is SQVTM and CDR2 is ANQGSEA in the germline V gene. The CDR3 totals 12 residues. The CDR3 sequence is CSVGRQRETQYF. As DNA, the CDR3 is TGCAGCGTTGGGAGGCAGCGAGAGACCCAGTACTTC.

The CDR3 region is CASSLARGLSGDTGELFF. In nucleotides, the CDR3 is TGTGCCAGCAGTTTAGCGCGAGGCCTTTCTGGGGACACCGGGGAGCTGTTTTTT. The rearrangement uses TRBV12-3 or TRBV12-4 and TRBJ2-2; D ambiguous. Trimming removed 0 bases from V and 3 bases from J, with 17 bases in between. The CDR3 is 18 amino acids.

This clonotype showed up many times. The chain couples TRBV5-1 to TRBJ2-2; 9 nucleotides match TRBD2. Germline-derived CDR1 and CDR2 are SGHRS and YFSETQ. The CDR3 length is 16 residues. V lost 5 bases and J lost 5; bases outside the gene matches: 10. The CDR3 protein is CASRRRLAGFTGELFF. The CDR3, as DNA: TGCGCCAGCAGAAGAAGGCTAGCGGGATTTACCGGGGAGCTGTTTTTT. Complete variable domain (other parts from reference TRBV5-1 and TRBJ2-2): KAGVTQTPRYLIKTRGQQVTLSCSPISGHRSVSWYQQTPGQGLQFLFEYFSETQRNKGNFPGRFSGRQFSNSRSEMNVSTLELGDSALYLCASRRRLAGFTGELFFGEGSRLTVL.

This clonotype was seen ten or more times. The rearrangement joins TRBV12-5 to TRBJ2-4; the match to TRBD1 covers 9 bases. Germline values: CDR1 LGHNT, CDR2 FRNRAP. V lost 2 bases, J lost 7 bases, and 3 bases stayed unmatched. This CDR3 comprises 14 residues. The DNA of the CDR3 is TGTGCTAGTGGTTTGACAGGGGGCGCGAACATTCAGTACTTC. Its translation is CASGLTGGANIQYF.

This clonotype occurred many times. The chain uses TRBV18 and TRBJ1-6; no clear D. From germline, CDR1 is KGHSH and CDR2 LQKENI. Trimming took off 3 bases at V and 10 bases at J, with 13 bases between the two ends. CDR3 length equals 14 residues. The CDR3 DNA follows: TGTGCCAGCTCACCGCCCGAGGGAGCATCACCCCTCCACTTT. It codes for CASSPPEGASPLHF.

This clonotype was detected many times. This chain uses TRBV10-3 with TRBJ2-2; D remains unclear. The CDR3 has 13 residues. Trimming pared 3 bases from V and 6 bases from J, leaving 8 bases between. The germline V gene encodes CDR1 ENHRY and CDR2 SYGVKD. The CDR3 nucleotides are TGTGCCATCAGTGACAATCCCTCCGGGGAGCTGTTTTTT. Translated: CAISDNPSGELFF.

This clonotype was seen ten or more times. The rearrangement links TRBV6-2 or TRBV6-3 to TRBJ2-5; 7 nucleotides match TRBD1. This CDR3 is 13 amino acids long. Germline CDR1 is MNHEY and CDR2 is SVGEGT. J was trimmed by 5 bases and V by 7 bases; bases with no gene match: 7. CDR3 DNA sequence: TGTGCCAGCACCAAGACAGGGAGTGAGACCCAGTACTTC. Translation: CASTKTGSETQYF.

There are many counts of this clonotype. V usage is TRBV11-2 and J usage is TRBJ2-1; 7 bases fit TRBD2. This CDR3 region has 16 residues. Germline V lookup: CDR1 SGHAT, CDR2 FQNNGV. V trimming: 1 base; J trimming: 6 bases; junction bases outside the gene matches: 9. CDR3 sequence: CASSLGGGRRGNEQFF. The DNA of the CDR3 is TGTGCCAGCAGCTTAGGTGGCGGGAGAAGAGGCAATGAGCAGTTCTTC. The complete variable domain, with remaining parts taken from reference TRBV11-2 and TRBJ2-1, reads EAGVAQSPRYKIIEKRQSVAFWCNPISGHATLYWYQQILGQGPKLLIQFQNNGVVDDSQLPKDRFSAERLKGVDSTLKIQPAKLEDSAVYLCASSLGGGRRGNEQFFGPGTRLTVL.

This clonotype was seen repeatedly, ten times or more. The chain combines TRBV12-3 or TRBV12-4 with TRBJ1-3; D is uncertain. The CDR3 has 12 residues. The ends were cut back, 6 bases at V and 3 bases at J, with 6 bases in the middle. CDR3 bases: TGTGCCAGCAGCTTGAGTGGAAACACCATATATTTT. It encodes CASSLSGNTIYF.

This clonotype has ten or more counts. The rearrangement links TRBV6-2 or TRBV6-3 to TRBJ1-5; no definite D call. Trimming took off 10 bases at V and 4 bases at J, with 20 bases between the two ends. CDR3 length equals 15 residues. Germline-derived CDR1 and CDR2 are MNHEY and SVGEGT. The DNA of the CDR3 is TGTGCCACCACTAACCCCGGGAGCGGTAATCAGCCCCAGCATTTT. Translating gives CATTNPGSGNQPQHF.

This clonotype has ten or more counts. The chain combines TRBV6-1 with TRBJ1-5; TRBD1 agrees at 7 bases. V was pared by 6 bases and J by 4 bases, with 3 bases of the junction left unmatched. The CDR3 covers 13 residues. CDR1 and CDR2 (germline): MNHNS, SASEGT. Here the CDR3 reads CASSADRNQPQHF. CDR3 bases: TGTGCCAGCAGCGCGGACAGGAATCAGCCCCAGCATTTT.

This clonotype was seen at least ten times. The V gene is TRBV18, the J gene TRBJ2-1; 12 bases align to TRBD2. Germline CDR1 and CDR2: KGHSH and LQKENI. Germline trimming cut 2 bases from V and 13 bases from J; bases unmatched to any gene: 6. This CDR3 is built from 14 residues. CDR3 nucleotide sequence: TGTGCCAGCTCACCAGGCGCTAGCGGGAGGGCCCAGTTCTTC. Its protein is CASSPGASGRAQFF.

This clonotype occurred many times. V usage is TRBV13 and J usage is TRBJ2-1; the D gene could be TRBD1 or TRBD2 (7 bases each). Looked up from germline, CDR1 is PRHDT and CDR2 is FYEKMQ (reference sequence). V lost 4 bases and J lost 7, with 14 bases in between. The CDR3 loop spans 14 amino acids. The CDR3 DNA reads TGTGCCAGCAGCTCCCCAGGGGGGGAAAATGAGCAGTTCTTC. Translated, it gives CASSSPGGENEQFF.